These 12 T cell receptor beta chains originate from one sample sequenced in a study of blood T cell repertoires in COVID-19. Libraries were prepared by immunoSEQ multiplex PCR; TCRdb keeps only in-frame clonotypes and omits some of them. The repertoire holds about 170,000 clones, approximately 91% seen once, with roughly 5% in the top ten. The source material was peripheral blood. The source is a man aged 18 to 35 with COVID-19, enrolled during active disease.

The rearrangement links TRBV24-1 to TRBJ2-1; TRBD2 aligns across 7 bases. Per the germline V gene, CDR1 is KGHDR and CDR2 is SFDVKD. V shed 9 bases, J shed 5 bases, and the junction held 9 bases outside the gene matches. CDR3 length: 14 amino acids. Here the CDR3 reads CATGGGRVNNEQFF. Written as DNA, the CDR3 is TGTGCCACCGGGGGGGGGAGAGTTAACAATGAGCAGTTCTTC.

This clone occurred once. The V and J genes are TRBV10-1 and TRBJ2-7; TRBD2 matches at 8 bases. There are 15 residues in the CDR3. CDR1 is WNHNN and CDR2 is SYGVQD in the germline V gene (reference sequence). The ends lost 0 bases at V and 2 bases at J; junction bases unmatched: 3. CDR3 residues: CASSESRGDPYEQYF. DNA of the CDR3: TGCGCCAGCAGTGAGTCGCGGGGGGACCCCTACGAGCAGTACTTC.

The chain couples TRBV6-5 to TRBJ2-7; no clear D gene. The CDR3 loop spans 14 amino acids. Trimming took off 0 bases at V and 1 base at J, with 7 bases between the two ends. From germline, CDR1 is MNHEY and CDR2 SVGAGI. CDR3 loop: CASSYSSMSYEQYF. CDR3 in DNA: TGTGCCAGCAGTTACTCGAGTATGTCCTACGAGCAGTACTTC.

The chain employs TRBV12-5 and TRBJ2-3; TRBD2 matches 9 bases. CDR1 is LGHNT and CDR2 is FRNRAP in the germline V gene. The CDR3 spans 16 residues. The V segment lost 3 bases and the J segment 6 bases; nucleotides outside the gene matches: 10. The CDR3 reads CASGFSPAGGWDTQYF. The CDR3, as DNA: TGTGCTAGTGGTTTCTCCCCAGCGGGAGGCTGGGATACGCAGTATTTT.

The V and J genes are TRBV19 and TRBJ1-2, with D possibly being TRBD1 (6 bases). V lost 3 bases, J lost 7 bases, and 15 bases lay in between. Germline V CDR1 and CDR2: LNHDA, SQIVND (reference sequence). This CDR3 has 14 residues. CDR3 amino acids: CASSIGQGRSGYTF. The CDR3 bases are TGTGCCAGTAGTATCGGGCAGGGGCGGTCTGGCTACACCTTC. Together with reference TRBV19 and TRBJ1-2, the CDR3 gives the full variable domain: DGGITQSPKYLFRKEGQNVTLSCEQNLNHDAMYWYRQDPGQGLRLIYYSQIVNDFQKGDIAEGYSVSREKKESFPLTVTSAQKNPTAFYLCASSIGQGRSGYTFGSGTRLTVV.

This chain uses TRBV9 with TRBJ1-2; D possibly corresponds to TRBD1 (5 bases). The germline V gene has CDR1 SGDLS and CDR2 YYNGEE. The V end lost 4 bases, the J end lost 6 bases, and 13 bases lay between the germline ends. The CDR3 extends over 13 amino acids. The DNA for the CDR3 is TGTGCCAGCAGCCCGAGTGGGGGGGATGGCTACACCTTC. It encodes CASSPSGGDGYTF.

This chain uses TRBV5-6 with TRBJ1-5, with 11 bases matching TRBD1. The CDR3 runs 15 residues. CDR1 is SGHDT, CDR2 YYEEEE, per germline. V was clipped by 2 bases and J by 5 bases; unmatched bases: 3. The CDR3, as DNA: TGTGCCAGCAGCTTCATGGGACAGGGGGATCAGCCCCAGCATTTT. Protein product: CASSFMGQGDQPQHF.

The V call is TRBV6-6, the J call TRBJ2-1; TRBD1 matches 9 bases. J lost 7 bases, V lost 5 bases, and 9 bases had no gene match. In germline, CDR1 is MNHNY, CDR2 SVGAGI (reference sequence). The CDR3 loop spans 15 amino acids. The CDR3 is CASSDPGQGNNEQFF. The DNA of the CDR3 is TGTGCCAGCAGTGATCCGGGACAGGGTAATAATGAGCAGTTCTTC.

The CDR3 loop reads CATSRDVPSRPRDTQYF. CDR3 in DNA: TGTGCCACCAGCAGAGATGTTCCTAGCCGCCCTCGGGATACGCAGTATTTT. This sequence joins TRBV15 and TRBJ2-3; tentative D call: TRBD2 (5 bases). V lost 0 bases and J lost 6, with 19 bases in between. The CDR3 is 17 amino acids. Germline V gene lookup returns CDR1 LNHNV and CDR2 YYDKDF (reference sequence).

This sequence joins TRBV7-8 and TRBJ2-2; tentatively, D is TRBD2 (5 bases). Germline V gives CDR1 SGHVS, CDR2 FQNEAQ. This CDR3 is built from 14 residues. The V end was cut by 2 bases, the J end by 4 bases, with 8 bases between. The DNA for the CDR3 is TGTGCCAGCAGCTTACTAGCTCGCACCGGGGAGCTGTTTTTT. Residues: CASSLLARTGELFF.

The rearrangement uses TRBV5-6 and TRBJ2-2; 10 bases are a match to TRBD2. The CDR3 contains 16 residues. V shed 0 bases and J 4 bases; nucleotides not matched to a gene: 3. The germline CDR1 and CDR2 sequences are SGHDT and YYEEEE. The CDR3 DNA follows: TGTGCCAGCAGCTTGGGACTAGCGGGTGTCACCGGGGAGCTGTTTTTT. This gives the protein CASSLGLAGVTGELFF.

This chain connects TRBV9 to TRBJ2-7; perhaps TRBD2 as D (6 bases). The CDR3 is 15 amino acids. Trimming took off 0 bases at V and 6 bases at J, with 16 bases between the two ends. The germline gives CDR1 SGDLS, CDR2 YYNGEE. The CDR3 reads CASSVAGGTPAEQYF. The CDR3 DNA sequence: TGTGCCAGCAGCGTAGCTGGCGGGACTCCCGCCGAGCAGTACTTC.